These 12 T cell receptor beta chains came from one sample sequenced in a study of radiation and T cells in renal cell carcinoma. The time point denotes: baseline pretreatment blood. Treatment indicated: 15 Gy SBRT to primary tumor, nephrectomy 4 weeks later. Assay used: immunoSEQ multiplex PCR; TCRdb lists only in-frame clones, some missing. The sample lists about 130,000 clones; around nine tenths were seen once. Source: blood, taken from a patient whose treatment included radiotherapy and nephrectomy. These receptors were taken from a woman between 45 and 60 years old with renal cell carcinoma.

The chain combines TRBV2 with TRBJ2-5; D is possibly TRBD2 (7 bases). Trimming removed 6 bases from V and 2 bases from J, with 16 bases in between. The CDR3 loop spans 15 amino acids. CDR1 and CDR2 from the germline V gene are SNHLY and FYNNEI. CDR3 sequence reads: CASRGRRGPQETQYF. CDR3 coding DNA: TGTGCCAGCAGGGGGAGGCGGGGGCCTCAAGAGACCCAGTACTTC.

This chain joins TRBV6-6 and TRBJ2-3, with D tentatively TRBD1 (5 bases). Trimming cost V 8 bases and J 6 bases, with 18 bases left between them. Germline V gene lookup returns CDR1 MNHNY and CDR2 SVGAGI (reference sequence). The CDR3 is 14 residues long. CDR3 sequence: CASAEQTVKDTQYF. The CDR3 DNA reads as TGTGCCAGCGCGGAGCAGACAGTCAAGGATACGCAGTATTTT.

The chain joins TRBV12-5 to TRBJ2-3, with D maybe TRBD1 (5 bases). Germline CDR1 and CDR2: LGHNT and FRNRAP. CDR3 length: 15 residues. V was cut by 4 bases and J by 0 bases, with 11 bases left in between. The CDR3 protein is CASGSFRQSTDTQYF. CDR3 DNA sequence: TGTGCTAGTGGTTCCTTTAGACAGAGCACAGATACGCAGTATTTT. Supplemented by reference TRBV12-5 and TRBJ2-3, the full variable domain reads DARVTQTPRHKVTEMGQEVTMRCQPILGHNTVFWYRQTMMQGLELLAYFRNRAPLDDSGMPKDRFSAEMPDATLATLKIQPSEPRDSAVYFCASGSFRQSTDTQYFGPGTRLTVL.

The CDR3 sequence is CASRDTGGRGYEQYF. The DNA of the CDR3 is TGTGCCAGCAGGGATACAGGGGGCCGAGGGTACGAGCAGTACTTC. This chain links TRBV4-2 with TRBJ2-7; TRBD1 aligns across 9 bases. The CDR3 has 15 residues. V lost 6 bases and J lost 4; bases outside the gene matches: 10. Germline V gene data show CDR1 as LGHNA and CDR2 as YNFKEQ.

The genes are TRBV7-2 and TRBJ2-7; TRBD1 or TRBD2 may be the D gene (5 bases each). V was trimmed by 4 bases and J by 6 bases, leaving 13 bases between them. The CDR3 is made up of 13 amino acids. CDR1 is SGHTA, CDR2 FQGNSA, per germline. The CDR3: CASSSLPRGEQYF. The CDR3 region has the DNA TGTGCCAGCAGCTCCCTGCCGAGGGGCGAGCAGTACTTC.

The V and J genes are TRBV11-1 and TRBJ1-6, with D perhaps TRBD1 (6 bases). V lost 6 bases to trimming and J lost 8 bases, with 14 bases between them. The germline CDR1 and CDR2 sequences are SGHAT and FQDESV (reference sequence). This CDR3 contains 14 residues. The CDR3 nucleotides are TGTGCCAGCAGTTATACAGGGATAGATTCACCCCTCCACTTT. It specifies CASSYTGIDSPLHF. The full variable domain, in which reference TRBV11-1 and TRBJ1-6 provide the parts outside the CDR3, is EAEVAQSPRYKITEKSQAVAFWCDPISGHATLYWYRQILGQGPELLVQFQDESVVDDSQLPKDRFSAERLKGVDSTLKIQPAELGDSAMYLCASSYTGIDSPLHFGNGTRLTVT.

The chain has TRBV6-1 and TRBJ1-2, with TRBD1 matching over 9 bases. The CDR3 sequence is 14 residues long. Germline trimming cut 8 bases from V and 5 bases from J; bases unmatched to any gene: 9. Germline-derived CDR1 and CDR2 are MNHNS and SASEGT. The CDR3 loop is CASRTGDRVYGYTF. As DNA, the CDR3 is TGTGCCAGCCGTACCGGGGACAGGGTATATGGCTACACCTTC.

J is TRBJ2-5 and V is TRBV2, with TRBD1 identical over 7 bases. The germline V gene has CDR1 SNHLY and CDR2 FYNNEI. J was trimmed by 2 bases and V by 6 bases; bases with no gene match: 9. The CDR3 is made up of 15 amino acids. This chain's CDR3 is CASSGDRANQETQYF. In nucleotides, the CDR3 is TGTGCCAGCAGCGGAGACAGGGCCAATCAAGAGACCCAGTACTTC.

The rearrangement links TRBV7-9 to TRBJ1-2, with D maybe TRBD1 (5 bases). The CDR3 length is 11 residues. The V gene lost 3 bases and the J gene lost 8 bases, with 7 bases spanning the gap. CDR1 SEHNR and CDR2 FQNEAQ come from the germline V gene (reference sequence). The CDR3, as DNA: TGTGCCAGCAGCTTTGAGGGGGGCTACACCTTC. It specifies CASSFEGGYTF.

This clone has a single count. The chain recombines TRBV6-1 with TRBJ1-3, with TRBD1 matching 8 bases. V lost 8 bases to trimming and J lost 0 bases; unmatched junction nucleotides: 6. This CDR3 has 15 residues. Looked up from germline, CDR1 is MNHNS and CDR2 is SASEGT. The CDR3 sequence: CASQVQGASGNTIYF. Here the CDR3 DNA reads TGTGCCAGCCAGGTGCAGGGGGCCTCTGGAAACACCATATATTTT.

The gene calls are TRBV7-2 and TRBJ2-2, with no clear D. Per germline, CDR1 SGHTA and CDR2 FQGNSA. The CDR3 covers 13 residues. With 5 bases removed from V and 5 bases from J, the gap between germline ends came to 9 bases. The CDR3 loop is CASSLPTTGELFF. DNA of the CDR3: TGTGCCAGCAGCCTTCCTACTACCGGGGAGCTGTTTTTT.

In its sample, this clone was seen once. This chain's CDR3 is CASSLTGVQPQHF. CDR3 bases: TGTGCCAGCAGCTTAACCGGGGTTCAGCCCCAGCATTTT. The rearrangement joins TRBV7-8 to TRBJ1-5; D gene uncertain. Germline values: CDR1 SGHVS, CDR2 FQNEAQ. Trimming removed 2 bases at V and 6 bases at J, with 8 bases between. This CDR3 has 13 residues.